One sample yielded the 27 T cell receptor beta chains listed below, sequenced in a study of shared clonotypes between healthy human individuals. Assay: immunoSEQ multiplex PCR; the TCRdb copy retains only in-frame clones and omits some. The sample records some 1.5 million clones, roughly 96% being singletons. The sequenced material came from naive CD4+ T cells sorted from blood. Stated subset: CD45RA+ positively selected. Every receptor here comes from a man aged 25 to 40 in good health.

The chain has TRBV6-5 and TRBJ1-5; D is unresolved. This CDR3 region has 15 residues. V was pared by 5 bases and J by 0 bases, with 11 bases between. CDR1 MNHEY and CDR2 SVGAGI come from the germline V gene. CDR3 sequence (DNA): TGTGCCAGCAGTGTTGCTGGGAATAGCAATCAGCCCCAGCATTTT. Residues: CASSVAGNSNQPQHF.

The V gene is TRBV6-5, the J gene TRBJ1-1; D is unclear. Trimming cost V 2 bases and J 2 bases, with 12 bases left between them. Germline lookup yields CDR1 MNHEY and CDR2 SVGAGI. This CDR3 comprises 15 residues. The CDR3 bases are TGTGCCAGCAGTTACGTAGTCGCGATTAACACTGAAGCTTTCTTT. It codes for CASSYVVAINTEAFF.

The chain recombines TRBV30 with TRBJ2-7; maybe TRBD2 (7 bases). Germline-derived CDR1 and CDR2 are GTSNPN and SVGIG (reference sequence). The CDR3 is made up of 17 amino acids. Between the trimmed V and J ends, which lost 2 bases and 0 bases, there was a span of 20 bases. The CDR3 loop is CAWSIPRGRGISYEQYF. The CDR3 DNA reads TGTGCCTGGAGTATCCCCCGTGGGAGGGGGATCTCCTACGAGCAGTACTTC. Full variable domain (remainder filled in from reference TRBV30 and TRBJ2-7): SQTIHQWPATLVQPVGSPLSLECTVEGTSNPNLYWYRQAAGRGLQLLFYSVGIGQISSEVPQNLSASRPQDRQFILSSKKLLLSDSGFYLCAWSIPRGRGISYEQYFGPGTRLTVT.

In DNA, the CDR3 is TGCAGTGCTAGCAGGGTTGGGACCCAGTACTTC. Encoded protein: CSASRVGTQYF. V gene TRBV20-1 combines with J gene TRBJ2-5; weak D call: TRBD1 (5 bases). V lost 3 bases, J lost 7 bases, and 9 bases lay in between. Germline V gene sequence: CDR1 DFQATT, CDR2 SNEGSKA (reference sequence). CDR3 length: 11 residues.

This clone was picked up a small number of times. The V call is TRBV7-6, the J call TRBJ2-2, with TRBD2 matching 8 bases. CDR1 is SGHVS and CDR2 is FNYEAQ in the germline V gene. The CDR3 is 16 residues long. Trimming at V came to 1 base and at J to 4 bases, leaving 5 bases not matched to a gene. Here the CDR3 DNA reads TGTGCCAGCAGCTTAGGGTTAGCGGGGAGCACCGGGGAGCTGTTTTTT. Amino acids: CASSLGLAGSTGELFF.

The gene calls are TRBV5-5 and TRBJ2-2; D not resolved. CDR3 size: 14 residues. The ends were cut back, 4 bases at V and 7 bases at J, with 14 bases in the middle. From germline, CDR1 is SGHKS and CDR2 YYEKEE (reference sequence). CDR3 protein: CASSREQQYGELFF. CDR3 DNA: TGTGCCAGCAGCCGCGAACAGCAGTACGGGGAGCTGTTTTTT. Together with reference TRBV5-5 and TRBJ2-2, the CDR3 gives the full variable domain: DAGVTQSPTHLIKTRGQQVTLRCSPISGHKSVSWYQQVLGQGPQFIFQYYEKEERGRGNFPDRFSARQFPNYSSELNVNALLLGDSALYLCASSREQQYGELFFGEGSRLTVL.

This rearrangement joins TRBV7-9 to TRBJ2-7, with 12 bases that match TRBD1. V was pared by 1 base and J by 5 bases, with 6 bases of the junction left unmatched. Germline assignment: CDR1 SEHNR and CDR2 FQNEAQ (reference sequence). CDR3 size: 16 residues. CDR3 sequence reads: CASSLGDRGPGDEQYF. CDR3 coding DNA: TGTGCCAGCAGCTTAGGGGACAGGGGGCCAGGGGACGAGCAGTACTTC. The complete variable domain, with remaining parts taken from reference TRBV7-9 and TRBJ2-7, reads DTGVSQNPRHKITKRGQNVTFRCDPISEHNRLYWYRQTLGQGPEFLTYFQNEAQLEKSRLLSDRFSAERPKGSFSTLEIQRTEQGDSAMYLCASSLGDRGPGDEQYFGPGTRLTVT.

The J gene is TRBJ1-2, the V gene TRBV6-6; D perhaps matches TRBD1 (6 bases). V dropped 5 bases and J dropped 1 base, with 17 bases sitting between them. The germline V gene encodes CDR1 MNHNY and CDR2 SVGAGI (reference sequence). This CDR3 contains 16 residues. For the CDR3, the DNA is TGTGCCAGCAGTCCAGATAACAGGGTGATTAACTATGGCTACACCTTC. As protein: CASSPDNRVINYGYTF.

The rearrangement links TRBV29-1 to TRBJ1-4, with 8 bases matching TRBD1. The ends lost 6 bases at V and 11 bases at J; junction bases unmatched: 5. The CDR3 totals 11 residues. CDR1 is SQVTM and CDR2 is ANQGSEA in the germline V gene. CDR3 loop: CSVGQGDKLFF. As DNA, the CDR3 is TGCAGCGTCGGACAGGGAGATAAACTGTTTTTT.

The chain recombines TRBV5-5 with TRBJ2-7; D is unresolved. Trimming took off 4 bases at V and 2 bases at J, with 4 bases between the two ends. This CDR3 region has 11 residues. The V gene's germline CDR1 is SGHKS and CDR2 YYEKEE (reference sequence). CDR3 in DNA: TGTGCCAGCAGCGTAGCCTACGAGCAGTACTTC. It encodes CASSVAYEQYF.

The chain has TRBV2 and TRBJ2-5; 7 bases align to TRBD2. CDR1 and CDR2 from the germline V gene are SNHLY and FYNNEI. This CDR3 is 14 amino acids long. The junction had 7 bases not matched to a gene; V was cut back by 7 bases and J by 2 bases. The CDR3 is CASKGTSVQETQYF. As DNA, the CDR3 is TGTGCCAGCAAAGGCACTAGCGTACAAGAGACCCAGTACTTC.

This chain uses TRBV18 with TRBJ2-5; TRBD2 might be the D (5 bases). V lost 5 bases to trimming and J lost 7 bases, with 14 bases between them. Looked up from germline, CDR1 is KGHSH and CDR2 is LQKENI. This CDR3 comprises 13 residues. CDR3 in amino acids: CASSEDQEGTQYF. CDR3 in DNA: TGTGCCAGCTCAGAGGACCAAGAGGGGACCCAGTACTTC.

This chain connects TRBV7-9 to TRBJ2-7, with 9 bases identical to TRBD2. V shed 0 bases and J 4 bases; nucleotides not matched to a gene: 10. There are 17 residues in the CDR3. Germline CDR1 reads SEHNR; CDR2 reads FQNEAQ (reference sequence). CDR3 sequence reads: CASSLAPVGGRAYEQYF. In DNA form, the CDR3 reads TGTGCCAGCAGCTTAGCGCCAGTAGGCGGGAGGGCATACGAGCAGTACTTC.

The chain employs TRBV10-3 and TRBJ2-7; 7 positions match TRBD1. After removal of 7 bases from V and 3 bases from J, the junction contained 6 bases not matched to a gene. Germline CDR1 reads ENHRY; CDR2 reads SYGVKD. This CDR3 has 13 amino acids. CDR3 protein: CAITTDRSYEQYF. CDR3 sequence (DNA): TGTGCCATCACAACGGACAGGAGCTACGAGCAGTACTTC.

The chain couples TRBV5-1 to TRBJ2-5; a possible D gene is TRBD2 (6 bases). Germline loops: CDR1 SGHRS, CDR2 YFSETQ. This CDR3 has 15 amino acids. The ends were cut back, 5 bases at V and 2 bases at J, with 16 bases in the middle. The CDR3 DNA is TGCGCCAGCAGTGGAGGGGCCAGCTATCAAGAGACCCAGTACTTC. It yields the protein CASSGGASYQETQYF.

CDR3 loop: CASSLRPGGDGYTF. As DNA, the CDR3 is TGCGCCAGCAGCTTGCGTCCAGGGGGCGATGGCTACACCTTC. This chain joins TRBV5-1 and TRBJ1-2; the match to TRBD1 covers 8 bases. CDR3 size: 14 residues. J lost 6 bases, V lost 1 base, and 5 bases had no gene match. Germline lookup yields CDR1 SGHRS and CDR2 YFSETQ.

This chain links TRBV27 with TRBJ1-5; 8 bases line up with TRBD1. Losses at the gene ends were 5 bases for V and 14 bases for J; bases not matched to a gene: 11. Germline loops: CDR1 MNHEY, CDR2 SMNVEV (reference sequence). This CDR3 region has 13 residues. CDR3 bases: TGTGCCAGCAGTGGGGCCCGGACAGGGACAAAGCATTTT. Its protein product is CASSGARTGTKHF.

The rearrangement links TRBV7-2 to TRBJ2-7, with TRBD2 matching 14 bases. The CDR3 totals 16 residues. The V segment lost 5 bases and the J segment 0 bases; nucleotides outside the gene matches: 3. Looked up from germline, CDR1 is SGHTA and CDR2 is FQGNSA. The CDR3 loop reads CASSRTSGRSSYEQYF. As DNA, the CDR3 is TGTGCCAGCAGCAGGACTAGCGGGAGGAGCTCCTACGAGCAGTACTTC.

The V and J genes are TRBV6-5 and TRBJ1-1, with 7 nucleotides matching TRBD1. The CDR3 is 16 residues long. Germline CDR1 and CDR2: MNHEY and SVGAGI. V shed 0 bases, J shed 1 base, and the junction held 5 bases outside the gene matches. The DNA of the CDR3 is TGTGCCAGCAGTTACTCGATGGGACAGTCGAACACTGAAGCTTTCTTT. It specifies CASSYSMGQSNTEAFF.

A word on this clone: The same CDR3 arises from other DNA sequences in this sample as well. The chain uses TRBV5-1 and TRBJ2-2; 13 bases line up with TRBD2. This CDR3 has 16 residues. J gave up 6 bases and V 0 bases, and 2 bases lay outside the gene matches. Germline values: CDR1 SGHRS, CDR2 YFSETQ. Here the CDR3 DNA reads TGCGCCAGCAGCTTGGGACTAGCGGGAGGATCCGGGGAGCTGTTTTTT. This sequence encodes CASSLGLAGGSGELFF.

The CDR3 nucleotides read TGTGCCAGCAGCTCCCGGGCGCGGGACGAGCAGTACTTC. This codes for CASSSRARDEQYF. The chain carries TRBV7-6 and TRBJ2-7; TRBD2 is a possible D gene (5 bases). This CDR3 is built from 13 residues. Trimming removed 4 bases from V and 5 bases from J, with 12 bases in between. Germline loops: CDR1 SGHVS, CDR2 FNYEAQ.

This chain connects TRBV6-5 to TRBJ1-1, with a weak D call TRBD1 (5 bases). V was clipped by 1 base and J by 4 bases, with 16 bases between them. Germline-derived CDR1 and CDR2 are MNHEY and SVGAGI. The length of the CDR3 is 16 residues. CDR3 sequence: CASSYFGATRSTEAFF. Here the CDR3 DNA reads TGTGCCAGCAGTTACTTTGGGGCAACCAGGAGCACTGAAGCTTTCTTT.

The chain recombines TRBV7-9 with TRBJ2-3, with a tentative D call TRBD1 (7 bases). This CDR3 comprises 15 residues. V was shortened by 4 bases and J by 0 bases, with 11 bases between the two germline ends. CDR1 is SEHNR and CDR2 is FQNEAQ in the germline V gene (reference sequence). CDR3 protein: CASSSSGGSTDTQYF. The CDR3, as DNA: TGTGCCAGCAGCTCGTCAGGGGGGAGCACAGATACGCAGTATTTT.

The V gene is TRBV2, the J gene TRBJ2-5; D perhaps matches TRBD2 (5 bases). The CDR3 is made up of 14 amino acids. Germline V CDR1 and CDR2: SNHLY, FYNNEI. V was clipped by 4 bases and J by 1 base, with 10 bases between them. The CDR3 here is CASSVQTTQETQYF. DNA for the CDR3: TGTGCCAGCAGTGTACAGACTACCCAAGAGACCCAGTACTTC. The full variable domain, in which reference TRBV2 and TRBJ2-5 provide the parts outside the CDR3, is EPEVTQTPSHQVTQMGQEVILRCVPISNHLYFYWYRQILGQKVEFLVSFYNNEISEKSEIFDDQFSVERPDGSNFTLKIRSTKLEDSAMYFCASSVQTTQETQYFGPGTRLLVL.

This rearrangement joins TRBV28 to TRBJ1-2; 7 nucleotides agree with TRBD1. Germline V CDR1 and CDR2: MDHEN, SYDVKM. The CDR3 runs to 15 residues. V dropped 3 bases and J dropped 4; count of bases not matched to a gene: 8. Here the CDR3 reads CASSLVQGGGYGYTF. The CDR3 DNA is TGTGCCAGCAGTTTGGTCCAGGGGGGTGGCTATGGCTACACCTTC.

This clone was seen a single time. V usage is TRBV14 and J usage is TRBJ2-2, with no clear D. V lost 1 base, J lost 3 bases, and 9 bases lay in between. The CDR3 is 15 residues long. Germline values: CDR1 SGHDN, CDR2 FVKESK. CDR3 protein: CASSQVTAYTGELFF. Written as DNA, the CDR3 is TGTGCCAGCAGCCAAGTCACAGCTTACACCGGGGAGCTGTTTTTT.

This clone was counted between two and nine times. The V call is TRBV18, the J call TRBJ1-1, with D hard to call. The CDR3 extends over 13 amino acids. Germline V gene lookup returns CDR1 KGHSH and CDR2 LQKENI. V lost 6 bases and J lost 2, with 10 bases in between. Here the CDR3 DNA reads TGTGCCAGCTCCAGACAAAGTAACACTGAAGCTTTCTTT. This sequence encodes CASSRQSNTEAFF.